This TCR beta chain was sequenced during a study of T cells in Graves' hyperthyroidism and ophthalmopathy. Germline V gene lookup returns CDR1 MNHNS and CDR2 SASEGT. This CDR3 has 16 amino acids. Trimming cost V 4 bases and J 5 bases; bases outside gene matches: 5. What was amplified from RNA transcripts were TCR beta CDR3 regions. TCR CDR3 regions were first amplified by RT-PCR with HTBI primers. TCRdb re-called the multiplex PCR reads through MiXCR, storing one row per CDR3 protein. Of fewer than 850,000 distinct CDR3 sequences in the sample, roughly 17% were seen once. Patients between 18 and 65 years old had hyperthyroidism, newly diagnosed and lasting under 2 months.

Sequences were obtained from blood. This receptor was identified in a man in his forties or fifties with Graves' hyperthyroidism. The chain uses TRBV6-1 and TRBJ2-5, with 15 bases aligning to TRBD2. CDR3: CASSVGTSGRRETQYF. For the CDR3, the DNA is TGTGCCAGCAGTGTTGGGACTAGCGGGAGGAGGGAGACCCAGTACTTC.